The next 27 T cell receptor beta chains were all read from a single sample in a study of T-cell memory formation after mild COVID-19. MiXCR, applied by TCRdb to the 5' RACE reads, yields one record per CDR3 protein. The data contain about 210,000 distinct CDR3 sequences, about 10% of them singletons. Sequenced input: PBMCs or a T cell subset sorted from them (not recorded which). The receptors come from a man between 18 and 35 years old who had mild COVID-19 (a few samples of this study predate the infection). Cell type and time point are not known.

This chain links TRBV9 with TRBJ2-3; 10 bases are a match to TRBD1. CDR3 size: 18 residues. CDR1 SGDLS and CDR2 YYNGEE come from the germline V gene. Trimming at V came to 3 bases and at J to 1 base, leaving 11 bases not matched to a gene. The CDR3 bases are TGTGCCAGCAGCGCTTTCGAGGACAGGGGGTATCGCACAGATACGCAGTATTTT. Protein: CASSAFEDRGYRTDTQYF.

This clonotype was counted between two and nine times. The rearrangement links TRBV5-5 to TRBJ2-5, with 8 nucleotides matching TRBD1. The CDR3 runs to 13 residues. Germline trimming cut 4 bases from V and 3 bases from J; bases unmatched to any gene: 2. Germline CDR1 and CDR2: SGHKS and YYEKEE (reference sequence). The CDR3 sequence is CASSVTGEETQYF. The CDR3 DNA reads TGTGCCAGCAGCGTGACAGGGGAAGAGACCCAGTACTTC. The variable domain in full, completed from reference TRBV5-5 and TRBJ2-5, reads DAGVTQSPTHLIKTRGQQVTLRCSPISGHKSVSWYQQVLGQGPQFIFQYYEKEERGRGNFPDRFSARQFPNYSSELNVNALLLGDSALYLCASSVTGEETQYFGPGTRLLVL.

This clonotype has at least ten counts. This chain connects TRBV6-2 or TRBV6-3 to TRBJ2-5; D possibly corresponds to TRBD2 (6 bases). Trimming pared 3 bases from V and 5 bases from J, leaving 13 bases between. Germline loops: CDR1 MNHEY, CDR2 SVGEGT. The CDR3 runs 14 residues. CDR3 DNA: TGTGCCAGCAGTTATCGGGGGAGAGATGAGACCCAGTACTTC. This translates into CASSYRGRDETQYF.

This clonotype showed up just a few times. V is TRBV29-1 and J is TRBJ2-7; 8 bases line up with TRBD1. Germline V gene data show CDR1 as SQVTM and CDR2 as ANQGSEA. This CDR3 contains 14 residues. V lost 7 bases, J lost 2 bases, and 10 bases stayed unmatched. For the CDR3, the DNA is TGCAGCGCCAAAGACAGGGGCCCGACCTACGAGCAGTACTTC. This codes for CSAKDRGPTYEQYF.

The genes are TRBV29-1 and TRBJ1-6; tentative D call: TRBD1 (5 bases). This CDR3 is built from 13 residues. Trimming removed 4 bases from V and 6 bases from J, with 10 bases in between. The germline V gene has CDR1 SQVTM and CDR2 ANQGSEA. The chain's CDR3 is CSVAQGSNSPLHF. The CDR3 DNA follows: TGCAGCGTTGCGCAGGGAAGTAATTCACCCCTCCACTTT.

The CDR3 sequence: CASSQTFKAKNIQYF. The CDR3, as DNA: TGCGCCAGCAGCCAAACTTTCAAAGCCAAAAACATTCAGTACTTC. The rearrangement uses TRBV4-1 and TRBJ2-4; unclear D gene. The CDR3 length is 15 residues. V was pared by 2 bases and J by 0 bases, with 8 bases between. Germline V gene sequence: CDR1 MGHRA, CDR2 YSYEKL.

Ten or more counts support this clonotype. CDR3 region: CSVITYNEQFF. CDR3 sequence (DNA): TGCAGTGTCATCACTTACAATGAGCAGTTCTTC. The chain joins TRBV20-1 to TRBJ2-1; no clear D. The CDR3 has 11 amino acids. From germline, CDR1 is DFQATT and CDR2 SNEGSKA (reference sequence). V lost 7 bases and J 4 bases, leaving 8 bases between the germline ends.

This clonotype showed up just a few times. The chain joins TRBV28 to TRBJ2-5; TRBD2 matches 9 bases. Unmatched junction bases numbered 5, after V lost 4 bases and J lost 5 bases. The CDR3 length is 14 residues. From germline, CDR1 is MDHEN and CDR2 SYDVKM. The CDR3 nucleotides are TGTGCCAGCAGTTCTAGCGGGGTTTACGAGACCCAGTACTTC. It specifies CASSSSGVYETQYF. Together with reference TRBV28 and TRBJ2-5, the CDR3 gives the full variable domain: DVKVTQSSRYLVKRTGEKVFLECVQDMDHENMFWYRQDPGLGLRLIYFSYDVKMKEKGDIPEGYSVSREKKERFSLILESASTNQTSMYLCASSSSGVYETQYFGPGTRLLVL.

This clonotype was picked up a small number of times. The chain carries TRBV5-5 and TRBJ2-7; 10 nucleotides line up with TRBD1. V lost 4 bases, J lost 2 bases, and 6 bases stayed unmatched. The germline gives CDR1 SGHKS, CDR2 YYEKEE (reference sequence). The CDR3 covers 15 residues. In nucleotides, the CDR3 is TGTGCCAGCAGCGCGTCCGGGACAGGGGCCTACGAGCAGTACTTC. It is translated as CASSASGTGAYEQYF.

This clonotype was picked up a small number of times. This chain's CDR3 is CSASTYSGQSSYNEQFF. The CDR3 region has the DNA TGCAGTGCTAGTACTTATAGCGGGCAGAGCTCCTACAATGAGCAGTTCTTC. The rearrangement links TRBV20-1 to TRBJ2-1; TRBD2 agrees at 7 bases. Germline V lookup: CDR1 DFQATT, CDR2 SNEGSKA (reference sequence). J lost 0 bases, V lost 3 bases, and 11 bases had no gene match. CDR3 length equals 17 residues.

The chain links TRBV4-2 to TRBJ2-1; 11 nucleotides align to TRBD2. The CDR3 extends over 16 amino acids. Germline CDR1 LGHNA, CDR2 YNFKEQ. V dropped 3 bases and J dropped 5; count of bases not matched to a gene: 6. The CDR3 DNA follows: TGTGCCAGCAGCCAGGGTAGCGGGGGGGCCGACAATGAGCAGTTCTTC. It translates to CASSQGSGGADNEQFF.

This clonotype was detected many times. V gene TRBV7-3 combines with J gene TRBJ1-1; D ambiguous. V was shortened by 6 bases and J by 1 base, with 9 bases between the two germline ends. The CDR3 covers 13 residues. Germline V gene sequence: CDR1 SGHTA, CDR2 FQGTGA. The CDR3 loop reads CASRMQPNTEAFF. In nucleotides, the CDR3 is TGTGCCAGCAGAATGCAACCGAACACTGAAGCTTTCTTT.

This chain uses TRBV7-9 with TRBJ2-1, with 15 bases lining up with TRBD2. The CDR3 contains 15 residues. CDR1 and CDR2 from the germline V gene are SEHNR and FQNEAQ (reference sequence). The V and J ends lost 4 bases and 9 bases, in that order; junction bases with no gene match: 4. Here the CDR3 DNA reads TGTGCCAGCAGCTCCGGGACTAGCGGGGGGCCTGAGCAGTTCTTC. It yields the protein CASSSGTSGGPEQFF. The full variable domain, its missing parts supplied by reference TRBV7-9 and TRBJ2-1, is DTGVSQNPRHKITKRGQNVTFRCDPISEHNRLYWYRQTLGQGPEFLTYFQNEAQLEKSRLLSDRFSAERPKGSFSTLEIQRTEQGDSAMYLCASSSGTSGGPEQFFGPGTRLTVL.

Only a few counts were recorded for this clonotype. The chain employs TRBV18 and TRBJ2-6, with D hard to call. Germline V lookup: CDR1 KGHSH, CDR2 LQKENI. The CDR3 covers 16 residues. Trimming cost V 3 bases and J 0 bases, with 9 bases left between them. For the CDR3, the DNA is TGTGCCAGCTCACCCCCGTCGGACTCTGGGGCCAACGTCCTGACTTTC. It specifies CASSPPSDSGANVLTF.

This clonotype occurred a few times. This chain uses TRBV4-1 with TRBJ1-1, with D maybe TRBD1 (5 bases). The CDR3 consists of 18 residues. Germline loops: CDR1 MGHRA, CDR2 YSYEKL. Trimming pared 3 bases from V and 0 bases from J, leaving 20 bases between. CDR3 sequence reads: CASSQRDSNWGLNTEAFF. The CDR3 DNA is TGCGCCAGCAGCCAGCGGGACTCTAATTGGGGTTTGAACACTGAAGCTTTCTTT.

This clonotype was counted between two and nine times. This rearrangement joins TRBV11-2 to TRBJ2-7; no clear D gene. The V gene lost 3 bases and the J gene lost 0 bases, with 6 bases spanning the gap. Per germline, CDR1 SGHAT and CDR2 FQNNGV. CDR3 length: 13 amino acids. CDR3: CASSLASSYEQYV. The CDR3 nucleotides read TGTGCCAGCAGCTTGGCTAGCTCCTACGAGCAGTACGTC.

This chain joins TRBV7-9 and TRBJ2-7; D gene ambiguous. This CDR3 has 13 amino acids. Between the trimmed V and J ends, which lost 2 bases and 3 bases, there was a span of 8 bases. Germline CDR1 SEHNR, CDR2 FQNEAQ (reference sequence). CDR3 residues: CASSLSQNYEQYV. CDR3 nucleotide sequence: TGTGCCAGCAGCTTATCACAGAACTACGAGCAGTACGTC.

The DNA of the CDR3 is TGCGCCAGCAGCTTGAGTCCGACATCGGGGACCCAGTACTTC. The encoded protein is CASSLSPTSGTQYF. This rearrangement joins TRBV5-1 to TRBJ2-5; no firm D call. Trimming pared 1 base from V and 7 bases from J, leaving 14 bases between. The CDR3 sequence is 14 residues long. The germline gives CDR1 SGHRS, CDR2 YFSETQ.

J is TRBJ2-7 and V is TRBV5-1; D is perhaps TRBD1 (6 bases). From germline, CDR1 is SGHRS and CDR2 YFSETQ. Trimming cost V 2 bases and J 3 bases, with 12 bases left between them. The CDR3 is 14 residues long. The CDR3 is CASSLQGGLYEQYV. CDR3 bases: TGCGCCAGCAGCTTACAGGGTGGCCTCTACGAGCAGTACGTC.

CDR3 residues: CASSYGLLGNQPQHF. For the CDR3, the DNA is TGTGCCAGCAGCTACGGGCTATTGGGCAATCAGCCCCAGCATTTT. The genes are TRBV5-6 and TRBJ1-5; unclear D gene. V dropped 3 bases and J dropped 2 bases, with 12 bases sitting between them. Germline V gives CDR1 SGHDT, CDR2 YYEEEE. The CDR3 consists of 15 residues.

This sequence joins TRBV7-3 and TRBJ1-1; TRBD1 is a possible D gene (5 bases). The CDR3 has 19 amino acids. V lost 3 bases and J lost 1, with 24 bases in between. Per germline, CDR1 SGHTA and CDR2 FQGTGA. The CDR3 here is CASSFRWGPIAAGNTEAFF. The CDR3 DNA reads TGTGCCAGCAGCTTCCGGTGGGGCCCGATTGCGGCCGGGAACACTGAAGCTTTCTTT.

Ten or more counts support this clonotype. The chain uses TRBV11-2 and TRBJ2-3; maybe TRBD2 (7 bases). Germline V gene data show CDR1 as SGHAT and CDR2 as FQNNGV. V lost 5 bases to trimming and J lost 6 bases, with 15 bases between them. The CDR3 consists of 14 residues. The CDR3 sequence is CASSRGGGVDTQYF. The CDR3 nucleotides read TGTGCCAGCAGCCGAGGGGGAGGGGTGGATACGCAGTATTTT.

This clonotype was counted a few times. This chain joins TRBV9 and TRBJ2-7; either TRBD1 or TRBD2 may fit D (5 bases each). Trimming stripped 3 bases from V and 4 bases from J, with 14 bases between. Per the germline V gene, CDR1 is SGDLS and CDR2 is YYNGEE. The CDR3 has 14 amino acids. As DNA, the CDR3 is TGTGCCAGCAGCGGAACGGGGCTCGGATACGAGCAGTACTTC. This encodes CASSGTGLGYEQYF.

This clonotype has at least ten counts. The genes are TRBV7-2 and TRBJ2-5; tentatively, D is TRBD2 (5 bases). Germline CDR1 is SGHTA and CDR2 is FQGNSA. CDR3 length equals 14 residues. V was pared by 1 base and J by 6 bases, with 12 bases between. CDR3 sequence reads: CASSLEWLAQTQYF. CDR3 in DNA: TGTGCCAGCAGCTTAGAATGGCTAGCCCAGACCCAGTACTTC.

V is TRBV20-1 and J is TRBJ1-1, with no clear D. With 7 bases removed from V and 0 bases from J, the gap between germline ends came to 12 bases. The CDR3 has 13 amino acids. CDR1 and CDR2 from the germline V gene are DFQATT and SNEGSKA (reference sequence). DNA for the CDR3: TGCAGTGTAGATGAGGGAGTGAACACTGAAGCTTTCTTT. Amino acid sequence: CSVDEGVNTEAFF.

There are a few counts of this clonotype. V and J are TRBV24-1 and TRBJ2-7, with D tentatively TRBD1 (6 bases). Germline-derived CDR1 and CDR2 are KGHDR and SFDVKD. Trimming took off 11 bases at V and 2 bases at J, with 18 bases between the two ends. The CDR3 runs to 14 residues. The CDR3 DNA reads TGTGCCAACCAAGGGGGAGCGGACGCCTACGAGCAGTACTTC. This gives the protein CANQGGADAYEQYF.

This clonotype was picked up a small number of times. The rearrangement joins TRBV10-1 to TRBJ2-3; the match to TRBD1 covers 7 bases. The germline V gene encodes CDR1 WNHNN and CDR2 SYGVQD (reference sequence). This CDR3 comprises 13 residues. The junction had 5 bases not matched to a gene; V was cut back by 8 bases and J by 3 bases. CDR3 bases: TGCGCCAGCGCACGGGACAGAACAGATACGCAGTATTTT. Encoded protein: CASARDRTDTQYF.